What follows is one T cell receptor beta chain and its context. These data are taken from a study of T cells in Graves' hyperthyroidism and ophthalmopathy. Pregnant or lactating patients were excluded, as were those with uncontrolled infection or other autoimmune disease. Diagnostic assessment was based on clinical symptoms, serum thyroxine and TRAb, thyroid ultrasound and orbital computed tomography. The ends were cut back, 0 bases at V and 6 bases at J, with 10 bases in the middle. Germline-derived CDR1 and CDR2 are SGHRS and YFSETQ. There are 15 residues in the CDR3. Using RNA transcripts as the source, TCR beta CDR3 regions were amplified. Primed by the HTBI set, a first-round RT-PCR was run on the TCR CDR3. MiXCR was run by TCRdb on the multiplex PCR reads, yielding one entry per CDR3 protein. This sample has around 350,000 distinct CDR3 sequences, with 20% to 25% found just once.

The sequenced material came from blood. The source is a man aged 45-65 years with Graves' hyperthyroidism. The V call is TRBV5-1, the J call TRBJ1-6; D uncertain. This CDR3 is CASSLDAHGNSPLHF. The CDR3 DNA reads as TGCGCCAGCAGCTTGGATGCCCACGGTAATTCACCCCTCCACTTT.